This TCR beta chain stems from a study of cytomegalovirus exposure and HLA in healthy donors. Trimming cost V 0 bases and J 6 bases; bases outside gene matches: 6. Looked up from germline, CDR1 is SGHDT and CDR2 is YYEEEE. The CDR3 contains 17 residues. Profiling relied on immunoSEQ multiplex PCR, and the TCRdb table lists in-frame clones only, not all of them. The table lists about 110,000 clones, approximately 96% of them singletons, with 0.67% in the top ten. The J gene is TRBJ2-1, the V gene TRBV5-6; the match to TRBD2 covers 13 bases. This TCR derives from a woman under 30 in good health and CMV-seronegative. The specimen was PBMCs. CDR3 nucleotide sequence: TGTGCCAGCAGCTTGGTAAAACTAGCGGGGGGGCTCAATGAGCAGTTCTTC. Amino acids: CASSLVKLAGGLNEQFF. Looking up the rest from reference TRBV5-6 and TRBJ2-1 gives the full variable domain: DAGVTQSPTHLIKTRGQQVTLRCSPKSGHDTVSWYQQALGQGPQFIFQYYEEEERQRGNFPDRFSGHQFPNYSSELNVNALLLGDSALYLCASSLVKLAGGLNEQFFGPGTRLTVL.